This T cell receptor beta chain was obtained from a study of blood T cells in healthy people across ages. With 5 bases removed from V and 0 bases from J, the gap between germline ends came to 11 bases. The germline V gene has CDR1 MNHEY and CDR2 SMNVEV (reference sequence). The CDR3 extends over 15 amino acids. The authors ran a second PCR of about 7 to 11 cycles using a sample-barcoded 5' primer and a J-beta primer mix. TCRdb re-derived calls from the 5' RACE reads in MiXCR, one entry per CDR3 protein. This sample yields hundreds of thousands of distinct CDR3 sequences, of which roughly 50% are seen a single time; about 26% belongs to the top ten. Peripheral blood samples of around 9.3 milliliters were drawn from each donor. In this sample, this clonotype turned up once. The target antigen is unknown. General study results and limits: Observed TCR beta diversity per million T cells went down as age went up. This fall followed a roughly linear course with age.

The receptor was derived from a man aged 35 to 55 in good health. Sequences were obtained from blood. The genes are TRBV27 and TRBJ1-5; D is undetermined. The CDR3, as DNA: TGTGCCAGCAGTACGACACCGTATAGCAATCAGCCCCAGCATTTT. Protein product: CASSTTPYSNQPQHF.